Each of the 10 T cell receptor beta chains below was sequenced from the same sample in a study of blood T cell repertoires in COVID-19. This table comes from immunoSEQ multiplex PCR, and its TCRdb copy is limited to in-frame clones, with some not included. The sample has 300,000 to 350,000 clones; approximately 88% are singletons. Source material: peripheral blood. Receptor source: a man aged 25-45 years with COVID-19, enrolled during active disease.

J is TRBJ1-2 and V is TRBV7-2; the D is unclear. V lost 0 bases and J lost 4, with 12 bases in between. CDR3 size: 15 residues. The germline V gene has CDR1 SGHTA and CDR2 FQGNSA. The CDR3 DNA follows: TGTGCCAGCAGCTTAGCTGAGGGCGAAGTCTATGGCTACACCTTC. Protein product: CASSLAEGEVYGYTF.

This clone was picked up a small number of times. The V and J genes are TRBV7-3 and TRBJ2-6; possible D gene TRBD1, 6 bases. V dropped 2 bases and J dropped 4 bases, with 18 bases sitting between them. From germline, CDR1 is SGHTA and CDR2 FQGTGA. The CDR3 runs 18 residues. CDR3 sequence: CASSLQGGTGLGANVLTF. In DNA, the CDR3 is TGTGCCAGCAGCTTACAGGGCGGAACAGGGTTGGGGGCCAACGTCCTGACTTTC.

This clone has a single count. The J gene is TRBJ2-1, the V gene TRBV5-1; no clear D gene. This CDR3 contains 16 residues. Trimming removed 2 bases at V and 1 base at J, with 13 bases between. The germline V gene has CDR1 SGHRS and CDR2 YFSETQ. The CDR3 sequence: CASSFAGSFSYNEQFF. The CDR3 bases are TGCGCCAGCAGCTTTGCAGGTTCGTTTTCCTACAATGAGCAGTTCTTC.

The chain joins TRBV7-9 to TRBJ2-7; 12 positions agree with TRBD1. V lost 1 base to trimming and J lost 4 bases; unmatched junction nucleotides: 8. Per germline, CDR1 SEHNR and CDR2 FQNEAQ (reference sequence). The CDR3 has 17 residues. CDR3 protein: CASSLGGGTGGMYEQYF. CDR3 DNA sequence: TGTGCCAGCAGCTTAGGAGGTGGGACAGGGGGCATGTACGAGCAGTACTTC.

V usage is TRBV29-1 and J usage is TRBJ1-1; unclear D gene. Trimming removed 4 bases from V and 0 bases from J, with 12 bases in between. This CDR3 comprises 14 residues. The germline CDR1 and CDR2 sequences are SQVTM and ANQGSEA. CDR3 in amino acids: CSVVPAGMNTEAFF. In nucleotides, the CDR3 is TGCAGCGTTGTCCCCGCGGGGATGAACACTGAAGCTTTCTTT.

The chain is built from TRBV5-4 and TRBJ2-5, with TRBD2 identical over 13 bases. V shed 0 bases and J 11 bases; nucleotides not matched to a gene: 4. Germline V lookup: CDR1 SGHNT, CDR2 YYREEE (reference sequence). The CDR3 runs to 14 residues. This CDR3 reads CASSLGLAGGPQYF. In nucleotides, the CDR3 is TGTGCCAGCAGCTTGGGACTAGCGGGGGGCCCTCAGTACTTC.

This chain connects TRBV25-1 to TRBJ1-4, with D possibly being TRBD1 (5 bases). Germline loops: CDR1 MGHDK, CDR2 SYGVNS. The CDR3 is 15 residues long. With 7 bases removed from V and 3 bases from J, the gap between germline ends came to 15 bases. The chain's CDR3 is CASKPRGGSNEKLFF. The CDR3 DNA reads as TGTGCCAGCAAACCTAGGGGAGGTTCTAATGAAAAACTGTTTTTT.

The table lists this clone with a count of one. CDR3 sequence (DNA): TGTGCCAGCAGACCCTCTGGGGGGAATGGCAATCAGCCCCAGCATTTT. Translated: CASRPSGGNGNQPQHF. The genes are TRBV6-8 and TRBJ1-5; D is possibly TRBD1 (5 bases). The CDR3 totals 16 residues. The germline CDR1 and CDR2 sequences are MNHGY and SAAAGT. The V end was cut by 6 bases, the J end by 2 bases, with 17 bases between.

The rearrangement uses TRBV14 and TRBJ2-1, with a possible D match to TRBD2 (5 bases). Germline V gene data show CDR1 as SGHDN and CDR2 as FVKESK. The ends were cut back, 0 bases at V and 3 bases at J, with 18 bases in the middle. This CDR3 contains 18 residues. The CDR3 nucleotides read TGTGCCAGCAGCCAAGATGAAGTCTGGAGTCGGGGCTACAATGAGCAGTTCTTC. Translation gives CASSQDEVWSRGYNEQFF.

This clone was observed at least ten times. This CDR3 is CASGLADSYEQYF. CDR3 DNA: TGTGCCAGCGGACTGGCGGATTCCTACGAGCAGTACTTC. The chain joins TRBV2 to TRBJ2-7; the D gene is possibly TRBD2 (5 bases). Trimming removed 8 bases at V and 1 base at J, with 12 bases between. Germline values: CDR1 SNHLY, CDR2 FYNNEI. The CDR3 has 13 residues.